The entry below describes one T cell receptor beta chain. The record originates from a study of shared clonotypes between healthy human individuals. Looking at the study overall: CD4 naive cells filled three plates per donor, CD4 memory three, CD8 naive two and CD8 memory one.

An even split of each subset's genomic DNA across several immunoSEQ plates was performed. Replicate sorted-subset PCRs were loaded with 150 to 250 ng DNA, 30,000 to 35,000 T cell genomes. The data were produced by immunoSEQ multiplex PCR, yet TCRdb's version contains in-frame clones alone and is incomplete. The sample yields fewer than 850,000 clones, roughly 91% seen once. The source material was memory CD8+ T cells from PBMCs. Specified subset: CD45RO+ cells pooled with CCR7-negative TemRA cells. The clonotype originates from a man between 18 and 29 years old in good health. Some clones in this sample may be carry-over from other donors' samples.

The CDR3: CSVGQGLGLAADTQYF. As DNA, the CDR3 is TGCAGCGTTGGACAGGGATTGGGACTAGCGGCAGATACGCAGTATTTT. This chain links TRBV29-1 with TRBJ2-3; 11 positions agree with TRBD2. Germline CDR1 and CDR2: SQVTM and ANQGSEA. Trimming cost V 4 bases and J 4 bases; bases outside gene matches: 10. The CDR3 length is 16 residues.